This TCR beta chain is from a study of blood T cell repertoires in COVID-19. Germline values: CDR1 MNHEY, CDR2 SVGEGT. Trimming pared 2 bases from V and 5 bases from J, leaving 9 bases between. The CDR3 consists of 13 residues. The data were produced by immunoSEQ multiplex PCR, yet TCRdb's version contains in-frame clones alone and is incomplete. The sample holds roughly 240,000 clones, approximately 83% seen once. The chain employs TRBV6-2 or TRBV6-3 and TRBJ1-2; maybe TRBD1 (6 bases). The TCR comes from a woman in her thirties who had recovered from COVID-19. Sequenced material: peripheral blood. In nucleotides, the CDR3 is TGTGCCAGCAGTTACGCGGACAGATATGGCTACACCTTC. This translates into CASSYADRYGYTF.